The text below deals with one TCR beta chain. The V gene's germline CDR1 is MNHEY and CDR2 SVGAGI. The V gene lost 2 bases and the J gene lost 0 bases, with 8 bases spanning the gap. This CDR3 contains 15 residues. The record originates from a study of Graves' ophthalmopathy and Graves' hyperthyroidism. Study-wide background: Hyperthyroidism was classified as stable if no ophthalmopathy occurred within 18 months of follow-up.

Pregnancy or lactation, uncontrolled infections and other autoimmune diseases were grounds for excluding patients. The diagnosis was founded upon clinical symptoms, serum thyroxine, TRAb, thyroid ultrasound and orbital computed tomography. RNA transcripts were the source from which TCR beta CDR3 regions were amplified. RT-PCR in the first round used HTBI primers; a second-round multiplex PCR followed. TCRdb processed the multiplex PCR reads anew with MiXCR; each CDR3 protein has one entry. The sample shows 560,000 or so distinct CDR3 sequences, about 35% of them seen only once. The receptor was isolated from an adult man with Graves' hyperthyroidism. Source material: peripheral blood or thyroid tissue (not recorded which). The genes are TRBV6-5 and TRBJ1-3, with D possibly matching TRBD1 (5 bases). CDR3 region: CASSYRGASGNTIYF. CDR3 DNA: TGTGCCAGCAGTTACAGGGGCGCCTCTGGAAACACCATATATTTT.